A selection of T cell receptor beta chains follows, all from one sample in a study of regulatory T cells in long-lasting Graves disease. TCRdb passed the multiplex PCR reads through MiXCR, listing each CDR3 protein once. The sample gives fewer than 350,000 distinct CDR3 sequences, roughly 18% of which show up once; less than 40% is in the top ten. This sample comprised peripheral blood mononuclear cells (PBMCs), obtained at new diagnosis, from a patient treated with antithyroid drugs. These receptors came from a female donor with Graves disease. Both conserved end residues are part of each CDR3. D genes are given only for firm matches. Some rows mark clone size as missing; the rest say once, few, many or name a class of expanded clone.

-	TRBJ1-6	TRBV11-2	many	TGTGCCAGCAGCTTAGACGGGGCCTTCCCTCTTTCACCCCTCCACTTT	CASSLDGAFPLSPLHF
TRBD2	TRBJ2-1	TRBV18	-	TGTGCCAGCACCGGACTAGCGGAGGACAATGAGCAGTTCTTC	CASTGLAEDNEQFF
-	TRBJ2-1	TRBV3-1	few	TGTGCCAGCAGCCAAGAATACGGGTTCAATGAGCAGTTCTTC	CASSQEYGFNEQFF
-	TRBJ2-7	TRBV11-2	-	TGTGCCAGCAGCCTAGTGGGAGGCGGTGAGCAGTACTTC	CASSLVGGGEQYF
-	TRBJ1-2	TRBV6-2/TRBV6-3	-	TGTGCCAGCAGCGACAAGGGGAACTATGGCTACACCTTC	CASSDKGNYGYTF
TRBD1	TRBJ1-1	TRBV28	-	TGTGCCAGCAGTACCAGGGGGTTGGACACTGAAGCTTTCTTT	CASSTRGLDTEAFF
-	TRBJ2-3	TRBV10-2	many	TGCGCCAGCAGCCCGGGGAAAATCACAGATACGCAGTATTTT	CASSPGKITDTQYF
-	TRBJ2-6	TRBV13	few	TGTGCCAGCAGGACACAGGGTAAGGGCACCCCTGGGGCCAACGTCCTGACTTTC	CASRTQGKGTPGANVLTF
TRBD1	TRBJ2-3	TRBV6-2/TRBV6-3	many	TGTGCCAGCAGTTACCGGACAGGGAGCACAGATACGCAGTATTTT	CASSYRTGSTDTQYF
-	TRBJ1-1	TRBV5-1	many	TGCGCCAGCAGCCCGACTAGAGCAATTGAAGGGGACACTGAAGCTTTCTTT	CASSPTRAIEGDTEAFF
TRBD2	TRBJ2-1	TRBV11-1	-	TGTGCCAGCAGCCTCCCCCAAGGTAGCGGGAGTTCCTACAATGAGCAGTTCTTC	CASSLPQGSGSSYNEQFF
TRBD2	TRBJ2-1	TRBV2	many	TGTGCCAGCAGTCCCTCTAGCGGGGCGTACAATGAGCAGTTCTTC	CASSPSSGAYNEQFF
TRBD2	TRBJ2-7	TRBV9	many	TGTGCCAGCAGCGTAGCCGGGAGGGGGTACGAGCAGTACTTC	CASSVAGRGYEQYF
TRBD2	TRBJ2-7	TRBV29-1	many	TGCAGCGTTGAAGATAGCCTAGCGGGGGAGAAGGAGCAGTACTTC	CSVEDSLAGEKEQYF